This T cell receptor beta chain was sequenced during a study of blood T cell repertoires in COVID-19. Seattle patient enrollment occurred during active infection, with longitudinal follow-up thereafter. Per the study methods: Amplification with reference gene primers provided the estimates of nucleated cell counts. The repertoire was sequenced with immunoSEQ multiplex PCR; TCRdb's copy has only in-frame clones and lacks some. Clonal size and the V and J genes are those of that table, whereas D and trimming came from the DNA. The sample includes 60,000 to 85,000 clones, 85% of them seen just once. With 4 bases clipped from V and 6 bases from J, the junction kept 3 bases outside the gene matches. CDR3 length: 14 residues. The germline gives CDR1 SGHTA, CDR2 FQGTGA.

Sample: peripheral blood. J is TRBJ1-6 and V is TRBV7-3; TRBD1 matches at 7 bases. The source of this sequence is a man between 60 and 75 years old with COVID-19, enrolled during active disease. DNA of the CDR3: TGTGCCAGCAGCTCCGGGACAGCTAATTCACCCCTCCACTTT. Protein sequence: CASSSGTANSPLHF.